This TCR beta chain stems from a study of blood T cell repertoires in COVID-19. Overall study context: There were acute and convalescent COVID-19 samples, and they came from the United States, Italy and Spain.

Germline loops: CDR1 SGHDT, CDR2 YYEEEE. Trimming took 2 bases from V and 2 from J, leaving 11 bases between them. The CDR3 sequence is 15 residues long. In assigning cohorts, the study relied on participant-reported clinical history. Per the original methods: Nucleated cell number was recorded as an estimate derived from reference gene primer amplification. Data came from immunoSEQ multiplex PCR; TCRdb stores just in-frame clones and leaves some out. Clone size and V and J calls were adopted from that table, with D and trimming inferred from the DNA. The repertoire holds approximately 470,000 clones, with roughly 87% as singletons.

V gene TRBV5-6 combines with J gene TRBJ2-4; D is perhaps TRBD1 (5 bases). The sequenced material came from PBMCs or T cells enriched from blood (not recorded which). The sequence came from a young woman who had recovered from COVID-19. The CDR3 nucleotides read TGTGCCAGCAGCTTTATAGACAGCTCCAAAAACATTCAGTACTTC. Its protein product is CASSFIDSSKNIQYF.